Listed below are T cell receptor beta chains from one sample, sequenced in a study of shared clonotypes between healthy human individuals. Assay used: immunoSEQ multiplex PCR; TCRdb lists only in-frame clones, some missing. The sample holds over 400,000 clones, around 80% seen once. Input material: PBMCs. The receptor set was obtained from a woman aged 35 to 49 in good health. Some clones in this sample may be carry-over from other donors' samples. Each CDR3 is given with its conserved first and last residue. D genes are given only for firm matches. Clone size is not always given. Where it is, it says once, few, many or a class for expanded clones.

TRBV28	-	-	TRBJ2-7	CASSSGDRSNEQYF	TGTGCCAGCAGTTCCGGTGACAGGTCCAACGAGCAGTACTTC
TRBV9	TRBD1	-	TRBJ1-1	CASSAETGLATEAFF	TGTGCCAGCAGCGCAGAGACAGGGTTGGCCACTGAAGCTTTCTTT
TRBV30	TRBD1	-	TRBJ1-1	CAWSAPLTGGTEAFF	TGTGCCTGGAGTGCACCCCTCACAGGGGGCACTGAAGCTTTCTTT
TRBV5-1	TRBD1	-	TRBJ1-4	CASSVTGTGSTNEKLFF	TGCGCCAGCAGCGTTACCGGGACAGGGTCGACTAATGAAAAACTGTTTTTT
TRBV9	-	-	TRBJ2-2	CASSGVFTGELFF	TGTGCCAGCAGCGGAGTATTTACCGGGGAGCTGTTTTTT
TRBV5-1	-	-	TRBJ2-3	CATKQETSTDTQYF	TGCGCCACGAAACAGGAGACTAGCACAGATACGCAGTATTTT
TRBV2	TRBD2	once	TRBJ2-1	CASSGRGLAVDYEQFF	TGTGCCAGCAGCGGACGCGGACTAGCGGTAGACTATGAGCAGTTCTTC
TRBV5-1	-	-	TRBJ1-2	CASSLDGQSGGYTF	TGCGCCAGCAGCTTGGATGGACAGTCCGGGGGCTACACCTTC
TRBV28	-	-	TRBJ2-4	CASSPPGPLNIQYF	TGTGCCAGCAGCCCTCCGGGGCCTTTAAACATTCAGTACTTC
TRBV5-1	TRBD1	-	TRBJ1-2	CASSLITGGWGYTF	TGCGCCAGCAGCTTAATTACAGGGGGCTGGGGCTACACCTTC
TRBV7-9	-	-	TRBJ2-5	CASSLALGTQYF	TGTGCCAGCAGCTTAGCGTTGGGGACCCAGTACTTC
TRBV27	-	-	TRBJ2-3	CASSVAVTDTQYF	TGTGCCAGCAGCGTAGCGGTCACAGATACGCAGTATTTT
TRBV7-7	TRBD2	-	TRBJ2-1	CASSSGTSGYNEQFF	TGTGCCAGCAGCTCAGGGACTAGCGGGTACAATGAGCAGTTCTTC
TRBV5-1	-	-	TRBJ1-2	CASSSTADLISF	TGCGCCAGCAGTTCTACAGCCGACTTGATCTCCTTC
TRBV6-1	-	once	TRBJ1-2	CAVRAGNLAYGYTF	TGTGCCGTCAGAGCAGGGAACTTGGCCTATGGCTACACCTTC
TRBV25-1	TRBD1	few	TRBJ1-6	CASSELGGAYSPLHF	TGTGCCAGCAGTGAATTAGGGGGCGCATATTCACCCCTCCACTTT
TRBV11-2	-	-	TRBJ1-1	CASRPGHWNTEAFF	TGTGCCAGCAGACCGGGACACTGGAACACTGAAGCTTTCTTT
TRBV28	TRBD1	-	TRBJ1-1	CASSSSTGGTIHTEAFF	TGTGCCAGCAGTTCCAGTACAGGGGGAACTATACACACTGAAGCTTTCTTT
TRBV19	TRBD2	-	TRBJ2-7	CASSGETSGISEQYF	TGTGCCAGTAGTGGGGAGACTAGCGGGATTAGCGAGCAGTACTTC
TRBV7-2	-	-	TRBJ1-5	CASSLVGGDSNQPQHF	TGTGCCAGCAGCTTAGTGGGGGGTGACAGCAATCAGCCCCAGCATTTT
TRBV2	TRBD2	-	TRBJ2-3	CASLTISGKTDTQYF	TGTGCCAGCTTAACCATCAGCGGGAAAACAGATACGCAGTATTTT
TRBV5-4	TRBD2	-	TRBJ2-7	CASSLGSSGISYEQYF	TGTGCCAGCAGCTTGGGATCCAGCGGGATCTCCTACGAGCAGTACTTC
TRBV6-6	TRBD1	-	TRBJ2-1	CASSFQGAGEQFF	TGTGCCAGCAGTTTCCAGGGGGCCGGTGAGCAGTTCTTC
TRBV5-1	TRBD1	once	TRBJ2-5	CASSLGQGAGPGETQYF	TGCGCCAGCAGCTTGGGCCAGGGGGCGGGACCGGGAGAGACCCAGTACTTC
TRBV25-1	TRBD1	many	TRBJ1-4	CASSEGQGREKLFF	TGTGCCAGCAGTGAGGGACAGGGACGGGAAAAACTGTTTTTT
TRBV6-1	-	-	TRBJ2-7	CASSEAGKYEQYF	TGTGCCAGCAGTGAAGCGGGAAAATACGAGCAGTACTTT
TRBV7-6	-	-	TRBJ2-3	CASSYSGVTDTQYF	TGTGCCAGCAGCTATAGCGGAGTCACAGATACGCAGTATTTT
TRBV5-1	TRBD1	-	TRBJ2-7	CASSLATGGEQYF	TGCGCCAGCAGCTTGGCTACAGGGGGCGAGCAGTACTTC
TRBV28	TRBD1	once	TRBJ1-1	CASSAHGTGETEAFF	TGTGCCAGCAGTGCCCACGGGACAGGGGAGACTGAAGCTTTCTTT
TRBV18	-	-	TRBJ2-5	CASSPYREGTYQETQYF	TGTGCCAGCTCACCATACAGGGAGGGGACATACCAAGAGACCCAGTACTTC
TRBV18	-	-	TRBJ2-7	CASSTRGDNRAFLGEQYF	TGTGCCAGCTCAACCCGGGGGGACAACAGGGCGTTTTTGGGGGAGCAGTACTTC
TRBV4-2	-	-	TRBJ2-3	CASSQEALRTDTQYF	TGTGCCAGCAGCCAAGAGGCGCTTCGCACAGATACGCAGTATTTT
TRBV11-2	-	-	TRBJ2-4	CASSLEASRNIQYF	TGTGCCAGCAGCTTAGAAGCCAGTCGAAACATTCAGTACTTC
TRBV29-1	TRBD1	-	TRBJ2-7	CSAARGQYEQYF	TGCAGCGCCGCCAGGGGGCAATACGAGCAGTACTTC
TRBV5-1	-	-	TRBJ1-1	CASTPTGLTEAFF	TGCGCCAGCACTCCCACGGGCCTGACTGAAGCTTTCTTT
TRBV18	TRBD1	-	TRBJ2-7	CASSDRDRSYEQYF	TGTGCCAGCTCAGACCGGGACAGATCCTACGAGCAGTACTTC
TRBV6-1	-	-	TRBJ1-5	CASGTNQPQHF	TGTGCCAGCGGTACTAATCAGCCCCAGCATTTT
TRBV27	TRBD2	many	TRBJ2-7	CASTRRWGRGEAGGNEQYF	TGTGCCAGCACAAGGAGGTGGGGCAGGGGAGAAGCGGGAGGCAACGAGCAGTACTTC
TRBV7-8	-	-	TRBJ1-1	CASSLRYRGPEAFF	TGTGCCAGCAGCTTACGGTACAGAGGGCCTGAAGCTTTCTTT
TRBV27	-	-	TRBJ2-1	CASSLLGLLNNEQFF	TGTGCCAGCAGTTTACTGGGACTCCTTAACAATGAGCAGTTCTTC
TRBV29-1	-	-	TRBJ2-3	CSVLRQGGSGTQYF	TGCAGCGTTTTACGGCAGGGAGGTTCAGGTACGCAGTATTTT
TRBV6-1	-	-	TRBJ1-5	CASRGGSNQPQHF	TGTGCCAGCCGGGGGGGTAGCAATCAGCCCCAGCATTTT
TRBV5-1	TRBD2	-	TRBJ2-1	CASSLVGEGYNEQFF	TGCGCCAGCAGCTTGGTGGGGGAGGGTTACAATGAGCAGTTCTTC
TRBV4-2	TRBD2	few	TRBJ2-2	CASSPLLTSGSTPTGELFF	TGTGCCAGCAGCCCCTTATTGACTAGCGGGAGTACCCCCACCGGGGAGCTGTTTTTT
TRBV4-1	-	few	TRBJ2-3	CASSQGFLEHVDTQYF	TGCGCCAGCAGCCAGGGGTTTCTGGAGCATGTAGATACGCAGTATTTT
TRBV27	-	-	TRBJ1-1	CASRSGAVNTEAFF	TGTGCCAGCAGATCCGGGGCGGTGAACACTGAAGCTTTCTTT
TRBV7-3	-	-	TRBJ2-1	CASSLGSGDGRREQFF	TGTGCCAGCAGCTTAGGCTCGGGGGACGGGAGAAGGGAGCAGTTCTTC
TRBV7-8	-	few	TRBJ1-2	CASSPLIIQGNSNYGYTF	TGTGCCAGCAGCCCACTTATCATACAGGGTAATTCTAACTATGGCTACACCTTC
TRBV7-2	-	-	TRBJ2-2	CASSLPAGRAGELFF	TGTGCCAGCAGCCTCCCGGCGGGAAGGGCCGGGGAGCTGTTTTTT
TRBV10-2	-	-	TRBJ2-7	CASPGSSYEQYF	TGCGCCAGCCCCGGGAGCTCCTACGAGCAGTACTTC
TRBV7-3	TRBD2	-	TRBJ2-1	CASSLAGGGTYNEQFF	TGTGCCAGCAGCTTAGCGGGAGGCGGGACCTACAATGAGCAGTTCTTC
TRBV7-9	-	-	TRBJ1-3	CASSLQGRNTIYF	TGTGCCAGCAGCTTACAGGGGCGAAACACCATATATTTT
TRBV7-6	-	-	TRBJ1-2	CASSPDSYGYTF	TGTGCCAGCAGCCCCGACTCCTATGGCTACACCTTC
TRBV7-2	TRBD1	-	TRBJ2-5	CASSLGGQGSWETQYF	TGTGCCAGCAGCTTAGGGGGACAGGGGTCATGGGAGACCCAGTACTTC
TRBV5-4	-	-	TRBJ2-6	CASSQEVGSGANVLTF	TGCGCCAGCAGCCAAGAAGTCGGCTCTGGGGCCAACGTCCTGACTTTC
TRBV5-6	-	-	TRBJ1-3	CASSFWGSGNTIYF	TGTGCCAGCAGCTTCTGGGGCTCTGGAAACACCATATATTTT
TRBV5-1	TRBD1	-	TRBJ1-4	CASTLTGGGFGEKLFF	TGCGCCAGCACCCTGACAGGGGGTGGCTTCGGTGAAAAACTGTTTTTT